Listed below are T cell receptor beta chains from one sample, sequenced in a study of T cells in Graves' hyperthyroidism and ophthalmopathy. TCRdb reprocessed the multiplex PCR reads via MiXCR and lists one record per CDR3 protein. The table shows a few hundred thousand distinct CDR3 sequences, with about a fifth occurring only once. Sequencing used blood. The source is a man younger than 35 with Graves' hyperthyroidism. Both conserved end residues are part of each CDR3. Each record gives: CDR3 protein, V gene, J gene.

CDR3 protein: CASSQPKHEETQYF
V gene: TRBV14
J gene: TRBJ2-5

CDR3 protein: CSVPEGWGGSSYEQYF
V gene: TRBV20-1
J gene: TRBJ2-7

CDR3 protein: CSATPIPPRYEQYF
V gene: TRBV20-1
J gene: TRBJ2-7

CDR3 protein: CASSFQDGYTF
V gene: TRBV28
J gene: TRBJ1-2

CDR3 protein: CSSPDRWKTQYF
V gene: TRBV20-1
J gene: TRBJ2-5

CDR3 protein: CASSPSSGTQETQYF
V gene: TRBV18
J gene: TRBJ2-5

CDR3 protein: CAWMYRQGRKTQYF
V gene: TRBV30
J gene: TRBJ2-5

CDR3 protein: CSASPRKSNQPQHF
V gene: TRBV20-1
J gene: TRBJ1-5

CDR3 protein: CTSSLARGNTEAFF
V gene: TRBV7-9
J gene: TRBJ1-1

CDR3 protein: CASRPGANVLTF
V gene: TRBV12-3/TRBV12-4
J gene: TRBJ2-6

CDR3 protein: CASSLPQGENYGYTF
V gene: TRBV6-1
J gene: TRBJ1-2

CDR3 protein: CASGLPGTGAYEQYF
V gene: TRBV12-5
J gene: TRBJ2-7

CDR3 protein: CATSRDRAYADEQYF
V gene: TRBV15
J gene: TRBJ2-7

CDR3 protein: CASSFHGPSYEQYF
V gene: TRBV12-3/TRBV12-4
J gene: TRBJ2-7

CDR3 protein: CASSLKRSSYEQYF
V gene: TRBV7-8
J gene: TRBJ2-7

CDR3 protein: CAWSVLIGQGNGYTF
V gene: TRBV30
J gene: TRBJ1-2

CDR3 protein: CASSLDRPNGGYTF
V gene: TRBV7-9
J gene: TRBJ1-2

CDR3 protein: CASVIAGTITEAFF
V gene: TRBV12-3/TRBV12-4
J gene: TRBJ1-1

CDR3 protein: CAWTTGRGSPLHF
V gene: TRBV30
J gene: TRBJ1-6

CDR3 protein: CASTMGGFTGELFF
V gene: TRBV6-1
J gene: TRBJ2-2

CDR3 protein: CASSWDTNYGYTF
V gene: TRBV6-5
J gene: TRBJ1-2

CDR3 protein: CASSLDNANYGYTF
V gene: TRBV5-1
J gene: TRBJ1-2

CDR3 protein: CASSGTSVKAYF
V gene: TRBV2
J gene: TRBJ2-7

CDR3 protein: CASTRTGGNTGELFF
V gene: TRBV19
J gene: TRBJ2-2

CDR3 protein: CASPASGTDEQYF
V gene: TRBV6-1
J gene: TRBJ2-7

CDR3 protein: CASSESTSGNTIYF
V gene: TRBV10-1
J gene: TRBJ1-3

CDR3 protein: CASSGTGILGPFNTEAFF
V gene: TRBV2
J gene: TRBJ1-1

CDR3 protein: CASGSRGGVTEAFF
V gene: TRBV12-5
J gene: TRBJ1-1

CDR3 protein: CASSGGSLEQYF
V gene: TRBV12-3/TRBV12-4
J gene: TRBJ2-7

CDR3 protein: CASRSPLGGYTF
V gene: TRBV19
J gene: TRBJ1-2

CDR3 protein: CASSPMQGSYEQYF
V gene: TRBV6-1
J gene: TRBJ2-7

CDR3 protein: CASSPGTTVGEQYF
V gene: TRBV12-3/TRBV12-4
J gene: TRBJ2-7

CDR3 protein: CAVSRFFANYGYTF
V gene: TRBV30
J gene: TRBJ1-2

CDR3 protein: CASSQGTSGGETQYF
V gene: TRBV3-1
J gene: TRBJ2-5

CDR3 protein: CASSESGRGLGYTF
V gene: TRBV2
J gene: TRBJ1-2

CDR3 protein: CASSSGPPLHGYDQYF
V gene: TRBV12-3/TRBV12-4
J gene: TRBJ2-7

CDR3 protein: CSVGSGGYNEQYF
V gene: TRBV29-1
J gene: TRBJ2-7

CDR3 protein: CASTDAPYEQYF
V gene: TRBV28
J gene: TRBJ2-7

CDR3 protein: CAWRGEHEQYF
V gene: TRBV30
J gene: TRBJ2-7

CDR3 protein: CASSQDDGGDQPQHF
V gene: TRBV4-1
J gene: TRBJ1-5

CDR3 protein: CASSFRPDTQYF
V gene: TRBV11-2
J gene: TRBJ2-3

CDR3 protein: CASSEFDEGETQYF
V gene: TRBV2
J gene: TRBJ2-5

CDR3 protein: CASSYSADSPSYEQYF
V gene: TRBV6-5
J gene: TRBJ2-7

CDR3 protein: CASSQLDRESRELFF
V gene: TRBV3-1
J gene: TRBJ2-2

CDR3 protein: CASSFPSQGTMNTEAFF
V gene: TRBV6-5
J gene: TRBJ1-1

CDR3 protein: CAISESATGLRSSYEQYF
V gene: TRBV10-3
J gene: TRBJ2-7

CDR3 protein: CSARGDREVYEQYF
V gene: TRBV20-1
J gene: TRBJ2-7

CDR3 protein: CAIKGTTAYEQYF
V gene: TRBV10-3
J gene: TRBJ2-7

CDR3 protein: CASRTGTTSGANVLTF
V gene: TRBV6-5
J gene: TRBJ2-6

CDR3 protein: CASSPWTGPQGYTF
V gene: TRBV28
J gene: TRBJ1-2

CDR3 protein: CASSRGFTEAFF
V gene: TRBV19
J gene: TRBJ1-1

CDR3 protein: CASSSAPGSRTDTQYF
V gene: TRBV27
J gene: TRBJ2-3

CDR3 protein: CSAREGFTEAFF
V gene: TRBV20-1
J gene: TRBJ1-1

CDR3 protein: CASSIRDSFYEQYF
V gene: TRBV7-8
J gene: TRBJ2-7

CDR3 protein: CASYRTEPYEQYF
V gene: TRBV25-1
J gene: TRBJ2-7

CDR3 protein: CASSLAGQLNIQYF
V gene: TRBV12-3/TRBV12-4
J gene: TRBJ2-4

CDR3 protein: CASSLRDRSYTEAFF
V gene: TRBV3-1
J gene: TRBJ1-1

CDR3 protein: CSATWDSYEQYF
V gene: TRBV20-1
J gene: TRBJ2-7